Presented here are 19 T cell receptor beta chains from one specimen sequenced in a study of T cell clonotyping in hematopoietic cell transplantation. Some clones are missing from TCRdb's copy, which holds only in-frame ones; the method was immunoSEQ multiplex PCR. This sample has 10,000 or so clones, with around 97% found just once. Sequenced material: peripheral blood mononuclear cells, taken 100 days after allogeneic stem cell transplant. The receptor source for this set is a male patient aged 60 to 75 who had an allogeneic stem cell transplant from a related donor, so the T cells may come from the graft donor. Some clones in this sample may be carry-over from other donors' samples.

This clone turned up a few times. A junction boundary mismatches the germline segment, possibly from a read error. The chain recombines TRBV4-1 with TRBJ1-3; the D is unclear. Germline values: CDR1 MGHRA, CDR2 YSYEKL. The CDR3 runs 13 residues. The CDR3 DNA reads as TGCGCCAGCAGCCAATCGGCAAGTGAGGTGCTTGGTTTT. Protein sequence: CASSQSASEVLGF.

The gene calls are TRBV6-6 and TRBJ1-4, with D tentatively TRBD1 (5 bases). This CDR3 has 12 amino acids. CDR1 and CDR2 (germline): MNHNY, SVGAGI (reference sequence). V gave up 7 bases and J gave up 7 bases, with 10 bases separating them. For the CDR3, the DNA is TGTGCCAGCAAGGGAGGGACTGAAAAACTGTTTTTT. Its protein is CASKGGTEKLFF.

As to this clone: A junction boundary mismatches the germline segment, possibly from a read error. V is TRBV7-7 and J is TRBJ2-2; D not certain. Per the germline V gene, CDR1 is SSHAT and CDR2 is FNYEAQ (reference sequence). This CDR3 has 14 residues. The CDR3 protein is CASSLTGQTGELFF. The DNA of the CDR3 is TGTGCTAGCAGCTTAACCGGGCAGACCGGGGAGCTGTTTTTT.

The chain recombines TRBV7-3 with TRBJ2-2; D might be TRBD1 (7 bases). Germline-derived CDR1 and CDR2 are SGHTA and FQGTGA. V shed 0 bases and J shed 4 bases, with 12 bases lying between them. The CDR3 totals 16 residues. CDR3 bases: TGTGCCAGCAGCTTAACGAAGCAGGGGGGCACCGGGGAGCTGTTTTTT. This sequence encodes CASSLTKQGGTGELFF.

This chain joins TRBV30 and TRBJ1-6; TRBD1 agrees at 8 bases. This CDR3 is built from 15 residues. Germline lookup yields CDR1 GTSNPN and CDR2 SVGIG (reference sequence). J was trimmed by 9 bases and V by 5 bases; bases with no gene match: 12. The CDR3 coding sequence is TGTGCCTGGGTGAGGACAGGGATAACTTCTTCACCCCTCCACTTT. It translates to CAWVRTGITSSPLHF.

The chain is built from TRBV10-1 and TRBJ1-6, with no clear D. V was cut by 0 bases and J by 10 bases, with 13 bases left in between. The germline V gene has CDR1 WNHNN and CDR2 SYGVQD (reference sequence). This CDR3 spans 15 amino acids. CDR3 in amino acids: CASSESVILSSPLHF. As DNA, the CDR3 is TGCGCCAGCAGTGAGTCGGTTATCCTCTCCTCACCCCTCCACTTT.

The V call is TRBV7-2, the J call TRBJ1-3, with D unclear. The CDR3 totals 16 residues. V lost 1 base and J 0 bases, leaving 10 bases between the germline ends. Germline CDR1 SGHTA, CDR2 FQGNSA. The CDR3 here is CASSLVVTFSGNTIYF. In nucleotides, the CDR3 is TGTGCCAGCAGCTTAGTCGTGACCTTCTCTGGAAACACCATATATTTT. Looking up the rest from reference TRBV7-2 and TRBJ1-3 gives the full variable domain: GAGVSQSPSNKVTEKGKDVELRCDPISGHTALYWYRQSLGQGLEFLIYFQGNSAPDKSGLPSDRFSAERTGGSVSTLTIQRTQQEDSAVYLCASSLVVTFSGNTIYFGEGSWLTVV.

V gene TRBV4-1 combines with J gene TRBJ2-7; no firm D call. The V gene lost 1 base and the J gene lost 1 base, with 8 bases spanning the gap. The germline V gene encodes CDR1 MGHRA and CDR2 YSYEKL. The CDR3 contains 14 residues. The CDR3 sequence: CASSQGVQSYEQYF. The CDR3 nucleotides are TGCGCCAGCAGCCAAGGGGTACAATCCTACGAGCAGTACTTC.

In this sample, this clone turned up once. The J gene is TRBJ1-4, the V gene TRBV4-1, with D maybe TRBD1 (5 bases). Trimming stripped 4 bases from V and 8 bases from J, with 20 bases between. The V gene's germline CDR1 is MGHRA and CDR2 YSYEKL. This CDR3 contains 16 residues. The CDR3 DNA reads as TGCGCCAGCAGCCGCGGCCTAGGGAGGGGCGCGGAAAAACTGTTTTTT. Translating gives CASSRGLGRGAEKLFF.

The chain combines TRBV5-1 with TRBJ1-4; 9 nucleotides line up with TRBD1. Germline V gives CDR1 SGHRS, CDR2 YFSETQ. Trimming removed 4 bases from V and 8 bases from J; junction bases left unmatched: 6. The CDR3 length is 14 residues. The CDR3 is CASSTGTGYEKLFF. In DNA, the CDR3 is TGCGCCAGCAGCACCGGGACAGGGTACGAAAAACTGTTTTTT.

The chain is built from TRBV7-2 and TRBJ1-1; no reliable D call. The V and J ends lost 7 bases and 3 bases respectively, with 12 bases between them. Germline assignment: CDR1 SGHTA and CDR2 FQGNSA. The CDR3 covers 13 residues. This CDR3 is CASKFGGDTEAFF. The CDR3 bases are TGTGCCAGCAAGTTTGGTGGCGACACTGAAGCTTTCTTT.

The chain recombines TRBV6-4 with TRBJ1-2; D may be TRBD1 (5 bases). CDR3 size: 15 residues. V was cut by 6 bases and J by 2 bases, with 16 bases left in between. CDR1 and CDR2 (germline): MRHNA, SNTAGT. The CDR3 reads CASSKEGRVNYGYTF. The CDR3 region has the DNA TGTGCCAGCAGCAAAGAGGGACGCGTAAACTATGGCTACACCTTC.

The J gene is TRBJ1-5, the V gene TRBV9, with a possible D match to TRBD1 (6 bases). The CDR3 runs 14 residues. Per germline, CDR1 SGDLS and CDR2 YYNGEE. V lost 0 bases to trimming and J lost 6 bases, with 10 bases between them. The CDR3 DNA is TGTGCCAGCAGCGTAGGACAGGAAGGTCAGCCCCAGCATTTT. It is translated as CASSVGQEGQPQHF.

This clone was counted a single time. The chain joins TRBV28 to TRBJ2-2; no firm D call. Germline loops: CDR1 MDHEN, CDR2 SYDVKM. V dropped 1 base and J dropped 4 bases, with 13 bases sitting between them. This CDR3 comprises 16 residues. In DNA, the CDR3 is TGTGCCAGCAGTTTATATAACCCGGGCAGCACCGGGGAGCTGTTTTTT. It specifies CASSLYNPGSTGELFF. Full variable domain (rest looked up from reference TRBV28 and TRBJ2-2): DVKVTQSSRYLVKRTGEKVFLECVQDMDHENMFWYRQDPGLGLRLIYFSYDVKMKEKGDIPEGYSVSREKKERFSLILESASTNQTSMYLCASSLYNPGSTGELFFGEGSRLTVL.

The V call is TRBV10-3, the J call TRBJ1-1; TRBD1 aligns across 9 bases. The V gene end was trimmed by 4 bases and the J gene end by 1 base; junction bases not matched to a gene: 1. This CDR3 region has 14 residues. The germline CDR1 and CDR2 sequences are ENHRY and SYGVKD. The CDR3 loop is CAISGQGGNTEAFF. CDR3 nucleotide sequence: TGTGCCATCAGTGGACAGGGGGGGAACACTGAAGCTTTCTTT.

V gene TRBV7-9 combines with J gene TRBJ2-3, with D unclear. Trimming stripped 5 bases from V and 2 bases from J, with 14 bases between. The CDR3 length is 15 residues. Germline assignment: CDR1 SEHNR and CDR2 FQNEAQ (reference sequence). DNA for the CDR3: TGTGCCAGCAGCCCGCCGGCCCAGCACACAGATACGCAGTATTTT. Its protein is CASSPPAQHTDTQYF.

The J gene is TRBJ2-7, the V gene TRBV4-3, with D perhaps matching TRBD1 (7 bases). The germline V gene has CDR1 LGHNA and CDR2 YSLEER. Trimming left V 3 bases short and J 3 bases short, with 15 bases between. The CDR3 consists of 15 residues. This CDR3 is CASSQLQGRYYEQYF. For the CDR3, the DNA is TGCGCCAGCAGCCAGTTACAGGGGAGGTACTACGAGCAGTACTTC.

The chain couples TRBV5-1 to TRBJ1-6; a weak D match, TRBD1 (6 bases). The CDR3 length is 14 residues. The germline V gene encodes CDR1 SGHRS and CDR2 YFSETQ. V was shortened by 4 bases and J by 5 bases, with 10 bases between the two germline ends. CDR3: CASSPGVDNSPLHF. The CDR3 DNA sequence: TGCGCCAGCAGCCCAGGGGTAGATAATTCACCCCTCCACTTT.

The chain uses TRBV28 and TRBJ2-5; 11 bases are a match to TRBD1. Germline lookup yields CDR1 MDHEN and CDR2 SYDVKM. This CDR3 contains 13 residues. CDR3 in amino acids: CITRTGGVETQYF. CDR3 DNA sequence: TGTATAACTCGGACAGGGGGCGTTGAGACCCAGTACTTC.